This is a list of T cell receptor beta chains from one sample in a study of long-term antiretroviral therapy in people with HIV. TCRdb's table, derived via immunoSEQ multiplex PCR, lists solely in-frame clones and lacks some. The top ten clones hold about 3% of a sample with roughly 33,000 clones, around 97% of them seen once. The sample was unsorted PBMCs, taken 6.9 years after starting antiretroviral therapy. The receptors derive from a man aged 25-45 years with HIV. The CDR3 runs from the conserved cysteine through the conserved F or W. A D gene is named only where the DNA matches it firmly. Where a row states a size, it is once, few, many or the class of an expanded clone; other rows omit it.

-,TRBJ2-2,TRBD2,TRBV9,TGTGCCAGCAGCGCAGGACTAGCGGGATATACCGGGGAGCTGTTTTTT,CASSAGLAGYTGELFF
-,TRBJ2-7,TRBD1,TRBV19,TGTGCCAGTTCGCCGACAGGGATCTACGAGCAGTACTTC,CASSPTGIYEQYF
-,TRBJ1-2,-,TRBV27,TGTGCCTCCTATGGCTACACCTTC,CASYGYTF
-,TRBJ1-2,-,TRBV19,TGTGCCAGTAGTATATCTGACTATGGCTACACCTTC,CASSISDYGYTF
-,TRBJ2-3,-,TRBV27,TGTGCCAGCAGTCTCCATTTGTCCCCAATGAGCACAGATACGCAGTATTTT,CASSLHLSPMSTDTQYF
once,TRBJ2-7,-,TRBV2,TGTGCCAGCACCGCGGGACGCAGCTACGAGCAGTACTTC,CASTAGRSYEQYF
-,TRBJ2-6,TRBD1,TRBV6-1,TGTGCCAGCAGTGCAGTACAGGGGCCCCTATCTGGGGCCAACGTCCTGACTTTC,CASSAVQGPLSGANVLTF
-,TRBJ1-2,TRBD1,TRBV13,TGTGCCAGCAGCTCCGGGACAGGGGAAGGCTACACCTTC,CASSSGTGEGYTF
-,TRBJ1-1,TRBD1,TRBV7-9,TGTGCCAGCAGCTTAGGGGGGACAGGGGAGGACACTGAAGCTTTCTTT,CASSLGGTGEDTEAFF
-,TRBJ2-1,TRBD2,TRBV11-2,TGTGCCAGCAGCCGGACTAGCGGGAGTGGAGACGAGCAGTTCTTC,CASSRTSGSGDEQFF
once,TRBJ1-1,-,TRBV27,TGTGCCAGCAGTACGGGTCTGAAAACTGAAGCTTTCTTT,CASSTGLKTEAFF
-,TRBJ1-6,-,TRBV28,TGTGCCAGCACCCGACAGCGACCCCCTTCCTATAATTCACCCCTCCACTTT,CASTRQRPPSYNSPLHF
-,TRBJ1-1,-,TRBV6-1,TGTGCCAGCAGCCGCCTTGAAGCTTTCTTT,CASSRLEAFF
-,TRBJ2-1,-,TRBV2,TGTGCCACCAGAGGGACTCCGGGACCAATTGAGCAGTTCTTC,CATRGTPGPIEQFF
once,TRBJ1-3,-,TRBV6-6,TGTGCCAGCAGCCCCCTTGGGGGGAGCTCTGGAAACACCATATATTTT,CASSPLGGSSGNTIYF
-,TRBJ2-2,TRBD2,TRBV5-6,TGTGCCAGCAGCCTCTCCCCCGGGGGGACCGGGGAGCTGTTTTTT,CASSLSPGGTGELFF
-,TRBJ1-3,-,TRBV6-1,TGTGCCAGCATGAAGAACTCTGGAAACACCATATATTTT,CASMKNSGNTIYF